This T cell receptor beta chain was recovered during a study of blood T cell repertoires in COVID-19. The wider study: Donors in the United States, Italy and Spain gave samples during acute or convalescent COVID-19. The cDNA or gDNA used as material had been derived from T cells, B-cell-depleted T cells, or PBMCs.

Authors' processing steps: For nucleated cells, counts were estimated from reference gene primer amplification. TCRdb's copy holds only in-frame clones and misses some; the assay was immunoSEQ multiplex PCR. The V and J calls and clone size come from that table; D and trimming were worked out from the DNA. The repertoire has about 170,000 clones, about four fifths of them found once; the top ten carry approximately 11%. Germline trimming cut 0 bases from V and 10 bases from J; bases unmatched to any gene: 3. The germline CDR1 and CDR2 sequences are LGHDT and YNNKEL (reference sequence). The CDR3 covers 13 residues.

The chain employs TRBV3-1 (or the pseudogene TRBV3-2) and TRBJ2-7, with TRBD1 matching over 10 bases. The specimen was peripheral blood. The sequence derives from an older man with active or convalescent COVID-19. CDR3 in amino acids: CASSQDGDRGQYF. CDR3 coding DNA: TGTGCCAGCAGCCAAGACGGGGACAGGGGCCAGTACTTC.